These 30 T cell receptor beta chains were sequenced from one sample in a study of response to subunit inactivated influenza vaccine (dated by TCRdb to 2017 to 2018). Receptor libraries were prepared by RT-PCR. The sample was run on an Illumina HiSeq 2500. TCRdb reworked the public reads: Q25 trimming with fastp, MiXCR clone assembly, productive beta chains retained. Each entry merges the rows of one CDR3 protein and shows their most common DNA and genes. The sample has roughly 620,000 distinct CDR3 sequences on record, about 11% of them singletons. 9.5% to 11% of the sample is held by the ten biggest clonotypes. These data also formed part of another study, on T cells expressing NK-cell markers. The second investigation adds: TCR beta cDNA libraries were prepared using 5'RACE template switching, which introduced a universal primer site and unique molecular identifiers.

The specimen was PBMCs from blood, collected on the day of vaccination. All receptors come from a man over 45 who received an inactivated influenza vaccine. Donor details come from another sample of the same person, matched by shared clones.

This clonotype was seen only a few times. The rearrangement uses TRBV12-3 or TRBV12-4 and TRBJ2-5, with 7 bases identical to TRBD1. V trimming: 5 bases; J trimming: 0 bases; junction bases outside the gene matches: 6. This CDR3 has 15 residues. The CDR3 loop reads CASSIRQGHQETQYF. Here the CDR3 DNA reads TGTGCCAGCAGTATCCGACAGGGTCACCAAGAGACCCAGTACTTC.

This chain uses TRBV10-3 with TRBJ2-3; no reliable D call. V gave up 4 bases and J gave up 4 bases, with 15 bases separating them. Germline-derived CDR1 and CDR2 are ENHRY and SYGVKD. The CDR3 covers 15 residues. The CDR3 DNA sequence: TGTGCCATCAGTGGCCGGATAGTTGCTTCAGATACGCAGTATTTT. This encodes CAISGRIVASDTQYF.

There are a few counts of this clonotype. The chain couples TRBV28 to TRBJ2-7, with D tentatively TRBD2 (5 bases). V was pared by 6 bases and J by 3 bases, with 15 bases between. CDR3 length: 14 residues. The germline CDR1 and CDR2 sequences are MDHEN and SYDVKM. The CDR3 is CASSPFLAGYEQYF. CDR3 nucleotide sequence: TGTGCCAGCAGCCCCTTCTTGGCGGGCTACGAGCAGTACTTC.

This clonotype was counted many times. The gene calls are TRBV12-3 or TRBV12-4 and TRBJ2-7; tentative D call: TRBD1 (6 bases). Trimming took 8 bases from V and 9 from J, leaving 20 bases between them. CDR3 length: 13 amino acids. This chain's CDR3 is CASSQQGTLGQYF. CDR3 DNA: TGTGCCAGCTCCCAACAGGGAACGCTGGGGCAGTACTTC.

CDR3 sequence reads: CASSRRTSGGANDIQYF. CDR3 DNA: TGTGCCAGCAGCCGAAGGACTAGCGGGGGGGCCAATGACATTCAGTACTTC. The gene calls are TRBV7-9 and TRBJ2-4, with 15 bases aligning to TRBD2. CDR3 length: 17 residues. CDR1 is SEHNR, CDR2 FQNEAQ, per germline (reference sequence). V lost 5 bases to trimming and J lost 8 bases; unmatched junction nucleotides: 10.

This clonotype occurred a few times. This CDR3 is CSAWTVLYIEGEQFF. Here the CDR3 DNA reads TGCAGTGCCTGGACAGTCTTATACATCGAAGGTGAGCAGTTCTTC. The rearrangement uses TRBV20-1 and TRBJ2-1; possibly TRBD1 for D (6 bases). Germline CDR1 and CDR2: DFQATT and SNEGSKA (reference sequence). The CDR3 runs 15 residues. Trimming stripped 6 bases from V and 9 bases from J, with 24 bases between.

The V call is TRBV29-1, the J call TRBJ2-7; 7 nucleotides line up with TRBD2. CDR1 SQVTM and CDR2 ANQGSEA come from the germline V gene. The V segment lost 6 bases and the J segment 6 bases; nucleotides outside the gene matches: 11. This CDR3 comprises 13 residues. DNA of the CDR3: TGCAGCGTCCGACGGGGGGAGCAAGGCGAGCAGTACTTC. Residues: CSVRRGEQGEQYF.

This clonotype was picked up a small number of times. This chain joins TRBV5-4 and TRBJ1-1; TRBD1 is a possible D gene (6 bases). The germline V gene encodes CDR1 SGHNT and CDR2 YYREEE (reference sequence). The length of the CDR3 is 14 residues. V shed 4 bases and J shed 1 base, with 11 bases lying between them. The CDR3 spells CASSTGTQNTEAFF. The CDR3 DNA sequence: TGTGCCAGCAGCACCGGGACACAGAACACTGAAGCTTTCTTT.

The chain has TRBV20-1 and TRBJ2-1; D is possibly TRBD1 (5 bases). Between the trimmed V and J ends, which lost 1 base and 6 bases, there was a span of 16 bases. CDR1 is DFQATT and CDR2 is SNEGSKA in the germline V gene (reference sequence). CDR3 size: 15 residues. The CDR3 protein is CSARVARVPSNEQFF. The DNA for the CDR3 is TGCAGTGCTAGAGTGGCCAGGGTCCCGTCCAATGAGCAGTTCTTC.

The CDR3 DNA reads TGTGCCAGCAGCTCTGAACCAACCTTCTACAATGAGCAGTTCTTC. Residues: CASSSEPTFYNEQFF. V gene TRBV3-1 combines with J gene TRBJ2-1; D unclear. The V and J ends lost 5 bases and 3 bases respectively, with 14 bases between them. Germline assignment: CDR1 LGHDT and CDR2 YNNKEL (reference sequence). This CDR3 has 15 residues.

The gene calls are TRBV20-1 and TRBJ1-1; D unresolved. This CDR3 spans 13 amino acids. Per germline, CDR1 DFQATT and CDR2 SNEGSKA (reference sequence). The V gene lost 0 bases and the J gene lost 6 bases, with 11 bases spanning the gap. This chain's CDR3 is CSARDLWASEAFF. CDR3 bases: TGCAGTGCTAGAGATTTGTGGGCCTCTGAAGCTTTCTTT.

The J gene is TRBJ2-7, the V gene TRBV14; TRBD2 might be the D (5 bases). CDR1 SGHDN and CDR2 FVKESK come from the germline V gene. The CDR3 consists of 14 residues. V was cut by 4 bases and J by 5 bases, with 15 bases left in between. The CDR3 region has the DNA TGTGCCAGCAGCCCCCTAGGACGGGGTCACGAGCAGTACTTC. Its protein is CASSPLGRGHEQYF.

The V gene is TRBV18, the J gene TRBJ2-7; 11 bases fit TRBD1. The V gene's germline CDR1 is KGHSH and CDR2 LQKENI. V shed 2 bases, J shed 6 bases, and the junction held 0 bases outside the gene matches. This CDR3 has 13 amino acids. CDR3 in amino acids: CASSPGTGGEQYF. The CDR3, as DNA: TGTGCCAGCTCACCAGGGACAGGGGGCGAGCAGTACTTC.

In its sample, this clonotype was seen a few times. The chain has TRBV20-1 and TRBJ2-7; D possibly corresponds to TRBD2 (5 bases). This CDR3 spans 13 amino acids. V was clipped by 3 bases and J by 6 bases, with 15 bases between them. Looked up from germline, CDR1 is DFQATT and CDR2 is SNEGSKA (reference sequence). CDR3: CSASVGLRGEQYF. As DNA, the CDR3 is TGCAGTGCTAGTGTCGGGCTACGGGGCGAGCAGTACTTC.

This clonotype was seen only a few times. The chain combines TRBV27 with TRBJ2-3; D possibly uses TRBD1 or TRBD2 (5 bases each). The CDR3 totals 12 residues. V lost 5 bases and J 9 bases, leaving 12 bases between the germline ends. CDR1 is MNHEY, CDR2 SMNVEV, per germline (reference sequence). As DNA, the CDR3 is TGTGCCAGCAGTGTGGGGACGGGCACGCAGTATTTT. Translating gives CASSVGTGTQYF.

The sample holds a few counts of this clonotype. This CDR3 is CASSLQRGALATQYF. For the CDR3, the DNA is TGTGCCAGCAGCTTACAGCGGGGGGCCCTCGCTACGCAGTATTTT. V and J are TRBV11-2 and TRBJ2-3; TRBD2 aligns across 9 bases. This CDR3 has 15 residues. The trim removed 2 bases at V and 8 bases at J, leaving 8 bases unmatched. The germline gives CDR1 SGHAT, CDR2 FQNNGV.

The gene calls are TRBV7-2 and TRBJ2-7, with D unresolved. V was pared by 4 bases and J by 2 bases, with 12 bases between. Looked up from germline, CDR1 is SGHTA and CDR2 is FQGNSA. The CDR3 has 14 residues. In nucleotides, the CDR3 is TGTGCCAGCAGCTCTCCAAACCAACCCTACGAGCAGTACTTC. Translation: CASSSPNQPYEQYF.

This sequence joins TRBV6-5 and TRBJ2-1, with 14 bases aligning to TRBD2. The CDR3 is 18 amino acids. From germline, CDR1 is MNHEY and CDR2 SVGAGI. The V segment lost 3 bases and the J segment 7 bases; nucleotides outside the gene matches: 11. CDR3 amino acids: CASSYTSGTSGRSNEQFF. In nucleotides, the CDR3 is TGTGCCAGCAGTTATACCTCCGGGACTAGCGGGAGATCGAATGAGCAGTTCTTC.

This clonotype was seen at least ten times. J is TRBJ2-1 and V is TRBV5-1, with 9 bases that match TRBD2. Per the germline V gene, CDR1 is SGHRS and CDR2 is YFSETQ. Trimming cost V 0 bases and J 6 bases; bases outside gene matches: 4. The CDR3 spans 15 residues. CDR3 residues: CASSLALAGTNEQFF. CDR3 in DNA: TGCGCCAGCAGCTTGGCCCTAGCGGGGACCAATGAGCAGTTCTTC.

This clonotype occurred a few times. The chain uses TRBV11-2 and TRBJ1-2, with D tentatively TRBD1 (6 bases). CDR3 length: 15 amino acids. CDR1 and CDR2 from the germline V gene are SGHAT and FQNNGV. V was trimmed by 5 bases and J by 4 bases, leaving 17 bases between them. The CDR3 DNA reads as TGTGCCAGCAGCACCTGGAAGAGGGGGGGCTATGGCTACACCTTC. The encoded protein is CASSTWKRGGYGYTF. Looking up the rest from reference TRBV11-2 and TRBJ1-2 gives the full variable domain: EAGVAQSPRYKIIEKRQSVAFWCNPISGHATLYWYQQILGQGPKLLIQFQNNGVVDDSQLPKDRFSAERLKGVDSTLKIQPAKLEDSAVYLCASSTWKRGGYGYTFGSGTRLTVV.

In its sample, this clonotype was seen a few times. This chain joins TRBV5-6 and TRBJ2-3, with TRBD2 identical over 10 bases. The CDR3 has 16 amino acids. Looked up from germline, CDR1 is SGHDT and CDR2 is YYEEEE. The junction had 5 bases not matched to a gene; V was cut back by 0 bases and J by 4 bases. CDR3 loop: CASSLGIGLAADTQYF. As DNA, the CDR3 is TGTGCCAGCAGCTTGGGCATAGGACTAGCGGCAGATACGCAGTATTTT.

The gene calls are TRBV30 and TRBJ1-5; no clear D gene. The germline V gene has CDR1 GTSNPN and CDR2 SVGIG (reference sequence). The CDR3 is 14 amino acids. V lost 0 bases to trimming and J lost 0 bases, with 6 bases between them. CDR3 bases: TGTGCCTGGAGTGTTGGGTCTAGCAATCAGCCCCAGCATTTT. It yields the protein CAWSVGSSNQPQHF.

The gene calls are TRBV7-6 and TRBJ2-5; TRBD2 aligns across 8 bases. After removal of 6 bases from V and 3 bases from J, the junction contained 6 bases not matched to a gene. The CDR3 loop spans 14 amino acids. CDR1 and CDR2 (germline): SGHVS, FNYEAQ. The CDR3 sequence: CASSGLASKETQYF. The DNA for the CDR3 is TGTGCCAGCAGTGGACTAGCATCGAAAGAGACCCAGTACTTC. Full variable domain (outside the CDR3, taken from reference TRBV7-6 and TRBJ2-5): GAGVSQSPRYKVTKRGQDVALRCDPISGHVSLYWYRQALGQGPEFLTYFNYEAQQDKSGLPNDRFSAERPEGSISTLTIQRTEQRDSAMYRCASSGLASKETQYFGPGTRLLVL.

In this sample, this clonotype turned up a few times. The V gene is TRBV12-3 or TRBV12-4, the J gene TRBJ1-2; 7 bases map to TRBD1. The CDR3 is 14 residues long. With V trimmed by 6 bases and J by 4 bases, 8 bases remained unmatched. In DNA form, the CDR3 reads TGTGCCAGCAGCCATGACAGGGTCGGCTATGGCTACACCTTC. Encoded protein: CASSHDRVGYGYTF.

The genes are TRBV12-3 or TRBV12-4 and TRBJ2-3; D is unresolved. The V end was cut by 2 bases, the J end by 2 bases, with 5 bases between. The CDR3 spans 13 residues. DNA for the CDR3: TGTGCCAGCAGTTTATGGGACACAGATACGCAGTATTTT. As protein: CASSLWDTDTQYF.

This clonotype was detected only a few times. The chain employs TRBV28 and TRBJ2-7, with a tentative D call TRBD1 (5 bases). CDR3 length: 12 amino acids. CDR1 is MDHEN and CDR2 is SYDVKM in the germline V gene. V dropped 5 bases and J dropped 3 bases, with 8 bases sitting between them. The CDR3, as DNA: TGTGCCAGCAGTGATGACAGCTACGAGCAGTACTTC. It specifies CASSDDSYEQYF.

Only a few counts were recorded for this clonotype. The chain links TRBV7-9 to TRBJ1-6; D is possibly TRBD1 (6 bases). The CDR3 has 12 residues. V was pared by 6 bases and J by 8 bases, with 8 bases between. Germline loops: CDR1 SEHNR, CDR2 FQNEAQ (reference sequence). For the CDR3, the DNA is TGTGCCAGCAGACAGGGCGATTCACCCCTCCACTTT. This gives the protein CASRQGDSPLHF.

V and J are TRBV15 and TRBJ2-7; 9 bases map to TRBD1. Per germline, CDR1 LNHNV and CDR2 YYDKDF (reference sequence). Trimming at V came to 5 bases and at J to 6 bases, leaving 8 bases not matched to a gene. This CDR3 is built from 14 residues. The CDR3 DNA reads TGTGCCACCAGCCCTAGGACAGGGGTTGGCGAGCAGTACTTC. Translation gives CATSPRTGVGEQYF.

This clonotype was detected ten times or more. The chain uses TRBV12-3 or TRBV12-4 and TRBJ1-1; D is uncertain. This CDR3 has 13 amino acids. Trimming pared 2 bases from V and 2 bases from J, leaving 6 bases between. The CDR3 reads CASSLWGNTEAFF. CDR3 sequence (DNA): TGTGCCAGCAGTTTATGGGGTAACACTGAAGCTTTCTTT.

This clonotype turned up a few times. The chain recombines TRBV20-1 with TRBJ2-2; D gene unclear. The length of the CDR3 is 12 residues. V lost 2 bases and J 6 bases, leaving 7 bases between the germline ends. Per germline, CDR1 DFQATT and CDR2 SNEGSKA (reference sequence). CDR3 DNA: TGCAGTGCTAGAAAGCGTGCCGGGGAGCTGTTTTTT. The encoded protein is CSARKRAGELFF.